These 26 T cell receptor beta chains were all obtained from the same sample, sequenced in a study of shared T cell receptors in the human thymus. Clones were sequenced by immunoSEQ multiplex PCR, and TCRdb holds only the in-frame ones, with some missing. The sample comprises hundreds of thousands of clones, 70% to 90% of which are singletons, and under 0.012% rests with the top ten. The sample was also linked to a second study, of human thymus T cells.

Sequencing was performed on thymocytes. The receptors here all came from a girl younger than two with a congenital heart defect.

This clone was observed a single time. The chain uses TRBV6-1 and TRBJ2-1; D call uncertain. CDR1 and CDR2 (germline): MNHNS, SASEGT. This CDR3 has 14 residues. Trimming removed 7 bases at V and 7 bases at J, with 17 bases between. The CDR3: CASTLPSSNNEQFF. The CDR3 DNA sequence: TGTGCCAGCACATTACCGTCCTCTAATAATGAGCAGTTCTTC.

The genes are TRBV5-1 and TRBJ2-6; 10 bases fit TRBD2. Germline CDR1 is SGHRS and CDR2 is YFSETQ. The V and J ends lost 3 bases and 4 bases, in that order; junction bases with no gene match: 10. The length of the CDR3 is 18 residues. Here the CDR3 reads CASSSSSGGAPGANVLTF. In DNA form, the CDR3 reads TGCGCCAGCAGCTCGAGCAGCGGGGGGGCTCCGGGGGCCAACGTCCTGACTTTC. Filled out from reference TRBV5-1 and TRBJ2-6, the complete variable domain reads KAGVTQTPRYLIKTRGQQVTLSCSPISGHRSVSWYQQTPGQGLQFLFEYFSETQRNKGNFPGRFSGRQFSNSRSEMNVSTLELGDSALYLCASSSSSGGAPGANVLTFGAGSRLTVL.

The chain has TRBV19 and TRBJ1-1; D is uncertain. Germline V gene sequence: CDR1 LNHDA, CDR2 SQIVND (reference sequence). V shed 3 bases and J shed 1 base, with 6 bases lying between them. The CDR3 extends over 13 amino acids. The CDR3, as DNA: TGTGCCAGTAGTATCGAGGGGAACACTGAAGCTTTCTTT. Its translation is CASSIEGNTEAFF.

This chain joins TRBV4-3 and TRBJ2-2; 7 nucleotides agree with TRBD1. The CDR3 is made up of 17 amino acids. Germline lookup yields CDR1 LGHNA and CDR2 YSLEER. V was pared by 2 bases and J by 5 bases, with 11 bases of the junction left unmatched. In DNA, the CDR3 is TGCGCCAGCAGCCAATACCTATCGACAGGGCGGACCGGGGAGCTGTTTTTT. This codes for CASSQYLSTGRTGELFF.

V usage is TRBV6-6 and J usage is TRBJ1-5; no firm D call. From germline, CDR1 is MNHNY and CDR2 SVGAGI (reference sequence). V gave up 2 bases and J gave up 7 bases, with 12 bases separating them. The CDR3 covers 14 residues. The CDR3 region is CASSYPTIGQPQHF. In DNA form, the CDR3 reads TGTGCCAGCAGTTACCCAACAATTGGCCAGCCCCAGCATTTT.

The rearrangement links TRBV14 to TRBJ1-1; 8 bases match TRBD1. CDR1 and CDR2 (germline): SGHDN, FVKESK. The CDR3 spans 17 residues. The junction had 11 bases not matched to a gene; V was cut back by 4 bases and J by 1 base. The CDR3 DNA follows: TGTGCCAGCAGCCCTAGAGACAGGGGAGGGACGAACACTGAAGCTTTCTTT. Its translation: CASSPRDRGGTNTEAFF.

The rearrangement links TRBV5-5 to TRBJ1-2; 7 bases line up with TRBD1. The CDR3 runs to 15 residues. From germline, CDR1 is SGHKS and CDR2 YYEKEE (reference sequence). J gave up 6 bases and V 2 bases, and 10 bases lay outside the gene matches. Here the CDR3 reads CASSFGQAKCNGYTF. CDR3 DNA sequence: TGTGCCAGCAGCTTCGGACAGGCGAAGTGTAATGGCTACACCTTC.

The chain links TRBV6-4 to TRBJ2-2; D might be TRBD1 (5 bases). Germline CDR1 MRHNA, CDR2 SNTAGT. V was shortened by 8 bases and J by 5 bases, with 9 bases between the two germline ends. This CDR3 comprises 12 residues. As DNA, the CDR3 is TGTGCCAGCCAAGACAGTACCGGGGAGCTGTTTTTT. As protein: CASQDSTGELFF.

The V call is TRBV14, the J call TRBJ1-2; 7 bases map to TRBD1. This CDR3 region has 17 residues. V gave up 4 bases and J gave up 2 bases; unmatched junction bases: 13. The germline CDR1 and CDR2 sequences are SGHDN and FVKESK. The CDR3 is CASSPLTRQGLNYGYTF. The CDR3 DNA reads as TGTGCCAGCAGCCCACTAACGAGACAGGGTCTGAACTATGGCTACACCTTC.

V usage is TRBV7-9 and J usage is TRBJ2-7, with D perhaps TRBD2 (6 bases). Trimming left V 0 bases short and J 0 bases short, with 12 bases between. CDR1 and CDR2 from the germline V gene are SEHNR and FQNEAQ (reference sequence). This CDR3 is built from 16 residues. CDR3 nucleotides: TGTGCCAGCAGCTTAGCGGAGGGATCAAGCTCCTACGAGCAGTACTTC. Its translation is CASSLAEGSSSYEQYF.

Concerning this clone: Other nucleotide sequences in the sample specify the same CDR3. The V and J genes are TRBV28 and TRBJ2-7, with D perhaps TRBD2 (5 bases). Germline CDR1 reads MDHEN; CDR2 reads SYDVKM. The CDR3 is 14 amino acids. V dropped 6 bases and J dropped 5 bases, with 17 bases sitting between them. CDR3 amino acids: CASSPSTGSDEQYF. The CDR3 DNA follows: TGTGCCAGCAGCCCCTCGACGGGAAGCGACGAGCAGTACTTC.

This rearrangement joins TRBV18 to TRBJ1-2, with D unresolved. Per germline, CDR1 KGHSH and CDR2 LQKENI. The CDR3 runs to 13 residues. Trimming pared 6 bases from V and 1 base from J, leaving 9 bases between. The CDR3 DNA reads TGTGCCAGCTCCCCCGACTGTAACTATGGCTACACCTTC. It is translated as CASSPDCNYGYTF.

The genes are TRBV20-1 and TRBJ1-2, with 9 nucleotides matching TRBD1. The CDR3 has 11 amino acids. J gave up 3 bases and V 8 bases, and 1 base lay outside the gene matches. From germline, CDR1 is DFQATT and CDR2 SNEGSKA (reference sequence). CDR3: CSRQGDYGYTF. The DNA for the CDR3 is TGCAGTCGACAGGGGGACTATGGCTACACCTTC.

V is TRBV4-2 and J is TRBJ2-7; 9 positions agree with TRBD1. The junction had 7 bases not matched to a gene; V was cut back by 4 bases and J by 3 bases. Germline CDR1 LGHNA, CDR2 YNFKEQ. The CDR3 has 15 residues. CDR3 sequence (DNA): TGTGCCAGCAGCCCCTCGGGACAGGGAATCTACGAGCAGTACTTC. Encoded protein: CASSPSGQGIYEQYF.

This chain joins TRBV7-6 and TRBJ2-5; the D gene is possibly TRBD1 (5 bases). From germline, CDR1 is SGHVS and CDR2 FNYEAQ. The CDR3 is made up of 17 amino acids. The ends were cut back, 2 bases at V and 4 bases at J, with 20 bases in the middle. The CDR3 region has the DNA TGTGCCAGCAGCTTAACCGACAGCCAGACCAATTTAGAGACCCAGTACTTC. This translates into CASSLTDSQTNLETQYF.

This clone was seen only once. Mismatch with germline at one junction end may stem from a read error. CDR3 nucleotides: TGCGCCAGCAGCCAAGGAGGACAGCGTGGTATGAGTCACTTT. Translating it yields CASSQGGQRGMSHF. V is TRBV4-3 and J is TRBJ1-1; D possibly corresponds to TRBD1 (6 bases). This CDR3 is 14 amino acids long. Per germline, CDR1 LGHNA and CDR2 YSLEER.

A note on this clone: Additional DNA sequences in this sample encode the identical CDR3. The chain couples TRBV10-3 to TRBJ1-5, with D tentatively TRBD1 (6 bases). V lost 9 bases, J lost 1 base, and 10 bases lay in between. CDR3 length: 13 amino acids. Germline CDR1 and CDR2: ENHRY and SYGVKD. In nucleotides, the CDR3 is TGTGCCATAAACCAGGGGAGCAATCAGCCCCAGCATTTT. This translates into CAINQGSNQPQHF.

This clone was seen only once. The V call is TRBV7-9, the J call TRBJ2-7; D remains ambiguous. Trimming left V 5 bases short and J 3 bases short, with 14 bases between. From germline, CDR1 is SEHNR and CDR2 FQNEAQ (reference sequence). The CDR3 runs 14 residues. The CDR3 DNA reads as TGTGCCAGCAGCCCACGAGTCGGGTACTACGAGCAGTACTTC. Translation gives CASSPRVGYYEQYF.

The V and J genes are TRBV4-1 and TRBJ1-6; D not certain. V was pared by 0 bases and J by 2 bases, with 17 bases between. Germline V gene sequence: CDR1 MGHRA, CDR2 YSYEKL. This CDR3 has 19 residues. The CDR3 is CASSQDRPTPNTYNSPLHF. The DNA for the CDR3 is TGCGCCAGCAGCCAAGATAGGCCGACACCGAACACCTATAATTCACCCCTCCACTTT.

This chain connects TRBV6-1 to TRBJ1-1; TRBD1 agrees at 10 bases. Germline lookup yields CDR1 MNHNS and CDR2 SASEGT. This CDR3 has 15 residues. The ends lost 6 bases at V and 4 bases at J; junction bases unmatched: 8. Here the CDR3 reads CASRDRGNSFTEAFF. The DNA for the CDR3 is TGTGCCAGCAGGGACAGGGGGAACTCCTTCACTGAAGCTTTCTTT.

This chain connects TRBV19 to TRBJ1-2; D might be TRBD1 (6 bases). The V gene's germline CDR1 is LNHDA and CDR2 SQIVND (reference sequence). The V and J ends lost 8 bases and 8 bases respectively, with 18 bases between them. The CDR3 loop spans 13 amino acids. The CDR3 region is CASQYLNRDGYTF. CDR3 bases: TGTGCCAGTCAGTACCTAAACAGGGACGGCTACACCTTC.

This chain links TRBV29-1 with TRBJ1-2; possible D gene TRBD1, 6 bases. Trimming stripped 7 bases from V and 8 bases from J, with 14 bases between. Germline V lookup: CDR1 SQVTM, CDR2 ANQGSEA. The CDR3 contains 11 residues. CDR3 loop: CSAPEGGGYTF. The CDR3 nucleotides read TGCAGCGCCCCAGAAGGGGGAGGCTACACCTTC.

The chain uses TRBV27 and TRBJ2-1; 8 nucleotides line up with TRBD2. The CDR3 is made up of 14 amino acids. Germline lookup yields CDR1 MNHEY and CDR2 SMNVEV (reference sequence). V gave up 2 bases and J gave up 4 bases; unmatched junction bases: 1. The CDR3 region is CASSLSGGYNEQFF. The CDR3 nucleotides are TGTGCCAGCAGTTTAAGCGGGGGTTACAATGAGCAGTTCTTC.

This clone is a singleton in its sample. CDR3 amino acids: CASTERGDNSPLHF. CDR3 coding DNA: TGTGCCAGCACCGAACGGGGGGATAATTCACCCCTCCACTTT. The chain carries TRBV2 and TRBJ1-6, with D possibly being TRBD1 (5 bases). The CDR3 extends over 14 amino acids. Germline CDR1 is SNHLY and CDR2 is FYNNEI. Trimming shortened V by 7 bases and J by 5 bases, and 12 bases separated the two germline ends.

In DNA, the CDR3 is TGTGCCAGCAGCCCTAGCCCCCCTCGGGGTGCCCTCTATAATTCACCCCTCCACTTT. Its protein is CASSPSPPRGALYNSPLHF. The genes are TRBV11-2 and TRBJ1-6; D remains unclear. The CDR3 loop spans 19 amino acids. With 5 bases removed from V and 3 bases from J, the gap between germline ends came to 23 bases. The V gene's germline CDR1 is SGHAT and CDR2 FQNNGV.

The V call is TRBV18, the J call TRBJ2-5; D call uncertain. The end of the DNA is better explained by TRBJ2-7, so the J call may be wrong. The CDR3 is 13 amino acids. Germline CDR1 reads KGHSH; CDR2 reads LQKENI. Here the CDR3 reads CASSQPSSYEQYF. CDR3 in DNA: TGTGCCAGCTCACAACCGAGCTCCTACGAGCAGTACTTC.